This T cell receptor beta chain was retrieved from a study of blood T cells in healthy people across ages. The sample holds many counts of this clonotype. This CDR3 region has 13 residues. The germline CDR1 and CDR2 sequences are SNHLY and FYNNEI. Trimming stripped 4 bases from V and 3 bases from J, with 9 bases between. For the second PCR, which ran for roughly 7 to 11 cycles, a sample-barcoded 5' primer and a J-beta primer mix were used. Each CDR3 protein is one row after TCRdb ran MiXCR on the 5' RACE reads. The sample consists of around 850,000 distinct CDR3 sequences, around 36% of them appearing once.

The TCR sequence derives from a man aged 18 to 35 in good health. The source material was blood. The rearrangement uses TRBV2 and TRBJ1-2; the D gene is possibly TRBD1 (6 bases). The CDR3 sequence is CASSGGQDYGYTF. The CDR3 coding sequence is TGTGCCAGCAGTGGGGGGCAGGACTATGGCTACACCTTC.